Listed below are T cell receptor beta chains from one sample, sequenced in a study of blood T cell repertoires in COVID-19. Profiling relied on immunoSEQ multiplex PCR, and the TCRdb table lists in-frame clones only, not all of them. The data hold roughly 87,000 clones, with roughly 80% observed a single time. Specimen: peripheral blood. The receptor source for this set is a woman aged 55-69 years with acute or convalescent COVID-19. Both conserved end residues are part of each CDR3. The D gene is left open where the match is weak. Size is stated for part of the rows, as once, few or many counts, or as a class when the clone is expanded.

13 | TRBJ2-5 | . | . | TRBV9 | TGTGCCAGCAGCGTCAGGGCCGAAGAGACCCAGTACTTC | CASSVRAEETQYF
14 | TRBJ2-2 | . | . | TRBV10-3 | TGTGCCATCAGTGATGCCAGGAACACCGGGGAGCTGTTTTTT | CAISDARNTGELFF
16 | TRBJ2-7 | TRBD1 | few | TRBV6-6 | TGTGCCAGCAGTTACCCGCCAGCAGGGGGCAAAGACGAGCAGTACTTC | CASSYPPAGGKDEQYF
13 | TRBJ1-2 | . | . | TRBV7-3 | TGTGCCAGCAGCTTGGGGGACTCCTATGGCTACACCTTC | CASSLGDSYGYTF
15 | TRBJ2-7 | TRBD2 | few | TRBV7-6 | TGTGCCAGCAGCAACCATGGACTAGCGGGGGGCGAGCAGTACTTC | CASSNHGLAGGEQYF
15 | TRBJ2-7 | TRBD2 | . | TRBV7-9 | TGTGCCAGCAGCTTTGGGGCGGGGGTCTCCTACGAGCAGTACTTC | CASSFGAGVSYEQYF
11 | TRBJ2-7 | . | once | TRBV29-1 | TGCAGCGTTCGACAGGACTACGAGCAGTACTTC | CSVRQDYEQYF
15 | TRBJ1-5 | . | . | TRBV6-5 | TGTGCCAGCAGGAGGACTCCATATAGCAATCAGCCCCAGCATTTT | CASRRTPYSNQPQHF
18 | TRBJ1-6 | . | . | TRBV23-1 | TGCGCCAGCACCCCGGGTATAGAGGCCAGCTCCTATAATTCACCCCTCCACTTT | CASTPGIEASSYNSPLHF
14 | TRBJ1-1 | . | . | TRBV19 | TGTGCCAGTAGTACCCCAGGGCTGAACACTGAAGCTTTCTTT | CASSTPGLNTEAFF
12 | TRBJ1-5 | . | few | TRBV4-1 | TGCGCCAGCAGCCTCGTGGAGGGGCCCCAGCATTTT | CASSLVEGPQHF
15 | TRBJ1-6 | TRBD1 | few | TRBV7-9 | TGTGCCAGCAGCAATCGGGACAGTCCCTCAGCAACCCTCCACTTT | CASSNRDSPSATLHF
20 | TRBJ2-1 | TRBD2 | many | TRBV28 | TGTGCCAGCAGGAACCGGCAGGGGATGTGGGTAGCGGGGGAGAGCGAAGAGCAGTTCTTC | CASRNRQGMWVAGESEEQFF
16 | TRBJ1-2 | TRBD1 | few | TRBV7-9 | TGTGCCAGCAGCTCGTCCGGGACAGAGAATAACTATGGCTACACCTTC | CASSSSGTENNYGYTF
13 | TRBJ1-1 | TRBD1 | . | TRBV10-2 | TGCGCCACCCTGGACAGGGTGGGGACTGAAGCTTTCTTT | CATLDRVGTEAFF
13 | TRBJ1-2 | . | . | TRBV12-3/TRBV12-4 | TGTGCCAGCAGTTTGTTGGGGAGAAGAGGCTACACCTTC | CASSLLGRRGYTF
14 | TRBJ2-1 | TRBD1 | . | TRBV10-3 | TGTGCCATCAGCCCCGACAGGGATCGCAATGAGCAGTTCTTC | CAISPDRDRNEQFF
12 | TRBJ1-3 | . | . | TRBV6-6 | TGTGCCAGCATAGGAGTTGGAAACACCATATATTTT | CASIGVGNTIYF
15 | TRBJ1-4 | TRBD1 | once | TRBV7-2 | TGTGCCAGCAGCGCCACCGGGACAGGGGTTGAAAAACTGTTTTTT | CASSATGTGVEKLFF
13 | TRBJ2-2 | . | . | TRBV7-2 | TGTGCCAGCAGCCACAAAAACACCGGGGAGCTGTTTTTT | CASSHKNTGELFF
14 | TRBJ2-1 | . | . | TRBV10-3 | TGTGCCAGTAGGGGGGAGGGGCTGGTCAATGAGCAGTTCTTC | CASRGEGLVNEQFF
13 | TRBJ1-2 | . | . | TRBV7-2 | TGTGCCAGCAGCATTACAGCTAACTATGGCTACACCTTC | CASSITANYGYTF
14 | TRBJ1-2 | TRBD1 | once | TRBV5-4 | TGTGCCAGCAACCAAAGACAGGGGGCTGGCGGCTACACCTTC | CASNQRQGAGGYTF
15 | TRBJ1-2 | TRBD1 | . | TRBV5-4 | TGTGCCAGCAGCTCCGACAGGGGGCAACTCTATGGCTACACCTTC | CASSSDRGQLYGYTF
17 | TRBJ2-2 | . | . | TRBV5-1 | TGCGCCAGCAGCTTGGCCCCAGGAAAACTTGGTGACGGGGAGCTGTTTTTT | CASSLAPGKLGDGELFF